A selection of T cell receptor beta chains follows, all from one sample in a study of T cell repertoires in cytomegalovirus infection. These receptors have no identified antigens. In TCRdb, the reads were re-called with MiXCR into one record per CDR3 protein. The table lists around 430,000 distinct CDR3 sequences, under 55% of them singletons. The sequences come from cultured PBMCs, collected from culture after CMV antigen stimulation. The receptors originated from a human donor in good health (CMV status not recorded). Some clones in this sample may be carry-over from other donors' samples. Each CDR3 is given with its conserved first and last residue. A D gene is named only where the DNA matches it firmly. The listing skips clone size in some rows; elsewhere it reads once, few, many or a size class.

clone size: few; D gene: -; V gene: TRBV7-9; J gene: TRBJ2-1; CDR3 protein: CASSIGTSDEQFF; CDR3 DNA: TGTGCCAGCAGCATAGGGACCAGCGATGAGCAGTTCTTC
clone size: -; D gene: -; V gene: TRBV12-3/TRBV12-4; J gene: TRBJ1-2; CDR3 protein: CASSYIREEGYTF; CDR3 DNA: TGTGCCAGCAGCTATATCAGGGAGGAAGGCTACACCTTC
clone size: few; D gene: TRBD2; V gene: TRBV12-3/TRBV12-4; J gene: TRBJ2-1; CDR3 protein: CASSPRLAQYNEQFF; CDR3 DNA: TGTGCCAGCAGCCCTAGACTAGCGCAGTACAATGAGCAGTTCTTC
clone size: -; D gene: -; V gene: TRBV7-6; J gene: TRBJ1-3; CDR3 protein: CASGPRTVPDTIYF; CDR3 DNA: TGTGCCAGCGGCCCGCGGACGGTCCCGGACACCATATATTTT
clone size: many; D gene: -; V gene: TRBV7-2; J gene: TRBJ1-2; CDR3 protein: CASSLKVRTYGYTF; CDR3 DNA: TGTGCCAGCAGCTTAAAAGTACGGACCTATGGCTACACCTTC
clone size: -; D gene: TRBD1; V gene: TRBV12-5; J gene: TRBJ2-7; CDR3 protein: CASGWGQGPQYF; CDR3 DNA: TGTGCTAGTGGTTGGGGACAGGGTCCTCAGTACTTC
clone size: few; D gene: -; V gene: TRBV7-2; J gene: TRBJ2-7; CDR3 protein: CASSLVVAFSNYEQYF; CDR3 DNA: TGTGCCAGCAGCTTAGTAGTGGCCTTTTCGAACTACGAGCAGTACTTC
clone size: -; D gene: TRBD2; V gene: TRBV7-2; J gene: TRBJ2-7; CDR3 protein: CASSLRPGLADSYEQYF; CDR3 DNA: TGTGCCAGCAGCCTGCGACCAGGACTAGCGGACTCCTACGAGCAGTACTTC
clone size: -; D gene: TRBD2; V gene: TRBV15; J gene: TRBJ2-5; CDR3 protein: CATSRAPGLAGGETQYF; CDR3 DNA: TGTGCCACCAGCAGAGCCCCAGGACTAGCGGGAGGAGAGACCCAGTACTTC
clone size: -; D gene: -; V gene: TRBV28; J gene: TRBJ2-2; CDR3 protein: CASSLLDTSTGELFF; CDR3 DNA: TGTGCCAGCAGTTTACTCGACACGAGCACCGGGGAGCTGTTTTTT
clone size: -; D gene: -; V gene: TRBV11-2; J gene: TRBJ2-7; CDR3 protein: CASSPPGLGYEQYF; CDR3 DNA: TGTGCCAGCAGCCCCCCTGGGTTAGGGTACGAGCAGTACTTC
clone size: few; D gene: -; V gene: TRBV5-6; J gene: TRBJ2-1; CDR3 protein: CASRRWSGAGEQFF; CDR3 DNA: TGTGCCAGCAGGCGTTGGTCGGGGGCCGGTGAGCAGTTCTTC